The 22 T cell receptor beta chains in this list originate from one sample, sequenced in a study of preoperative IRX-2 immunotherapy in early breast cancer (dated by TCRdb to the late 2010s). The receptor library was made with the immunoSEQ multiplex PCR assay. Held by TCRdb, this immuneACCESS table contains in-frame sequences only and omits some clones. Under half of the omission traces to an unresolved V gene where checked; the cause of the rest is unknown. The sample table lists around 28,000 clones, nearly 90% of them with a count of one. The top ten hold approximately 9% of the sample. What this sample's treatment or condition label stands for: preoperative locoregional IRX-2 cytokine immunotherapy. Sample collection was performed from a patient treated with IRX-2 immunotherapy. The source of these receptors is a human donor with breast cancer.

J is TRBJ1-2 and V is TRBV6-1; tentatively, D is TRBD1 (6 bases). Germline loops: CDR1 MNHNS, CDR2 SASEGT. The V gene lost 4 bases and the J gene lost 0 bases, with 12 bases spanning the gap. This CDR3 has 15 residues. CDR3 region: CASSGQDFPNYGYTF. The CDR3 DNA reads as TGTGCCAGCAGTGGACAGGACTTTCCTAACTATGGCTACACCTTC.

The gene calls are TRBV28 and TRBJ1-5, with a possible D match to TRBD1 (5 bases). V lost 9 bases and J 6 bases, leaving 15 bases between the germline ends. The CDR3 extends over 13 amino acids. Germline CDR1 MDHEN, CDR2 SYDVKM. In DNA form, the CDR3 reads TGTGCCAGTGGGGGTGGGGGAGGTCAGCCCCAGCATTTT. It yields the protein CASGGGGGQPQHF.

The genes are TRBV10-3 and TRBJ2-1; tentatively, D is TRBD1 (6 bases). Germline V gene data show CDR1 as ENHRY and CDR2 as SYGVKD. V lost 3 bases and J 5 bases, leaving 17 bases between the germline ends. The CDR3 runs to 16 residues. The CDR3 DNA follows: TGTGCCATCAGTGAATCTCGGGCAGGGGTGAACAATGAGCAGTTCTTC. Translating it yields CAISESRAGVNNEQFF.

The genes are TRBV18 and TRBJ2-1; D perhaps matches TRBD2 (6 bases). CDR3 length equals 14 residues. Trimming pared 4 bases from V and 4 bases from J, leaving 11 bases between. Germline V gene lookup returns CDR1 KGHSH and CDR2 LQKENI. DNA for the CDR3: TGTGCCAGCTCACGCCGGGACTTGTACAATGAGCAGTTCTTC. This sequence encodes CASSRRDLYNEQFF.

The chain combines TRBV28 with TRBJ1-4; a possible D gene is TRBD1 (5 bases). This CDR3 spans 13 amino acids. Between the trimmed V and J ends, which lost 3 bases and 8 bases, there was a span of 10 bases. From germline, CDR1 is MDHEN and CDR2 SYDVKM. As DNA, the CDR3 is TGTGCCAGCAGTTTTGTGGGGGACGAAAAACTGTTTTTT. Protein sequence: CASSFVGDEKLFF. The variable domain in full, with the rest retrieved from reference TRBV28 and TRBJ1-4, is DVKVTQSSRYLVKRTGEKVFLECVQDMDHENMFWYRQDPGLGLRLIYFSYDVKMKEKGDIPEGYSVSREKKERFSLILESASTNQTSMYLCASSFVGDEKLFFGSGTQLSVL.

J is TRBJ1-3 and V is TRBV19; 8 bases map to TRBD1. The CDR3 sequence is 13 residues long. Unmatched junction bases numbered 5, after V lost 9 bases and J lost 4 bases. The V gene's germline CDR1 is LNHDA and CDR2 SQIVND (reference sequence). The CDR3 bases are TGTGCCAGCCTCGGACAGGGAGGAAACACCATATATTTT. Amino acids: CASLGQGGNTIYF.

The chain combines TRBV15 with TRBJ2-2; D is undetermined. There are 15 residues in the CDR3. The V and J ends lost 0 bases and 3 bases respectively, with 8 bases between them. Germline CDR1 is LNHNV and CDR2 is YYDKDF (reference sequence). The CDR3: CATSRDGIYTGELFF. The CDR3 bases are TGTGCCACCAGCAGAGATGGCATCTACACCGGGGAGCTGTTTTTT. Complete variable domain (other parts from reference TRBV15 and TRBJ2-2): DAMVIQNPRYQVTQFGKPVTLSCSQTLNHNVMYWYQQKSSQAPKLLFHYYDKDFNNEADTPDNFQSRRPNTSFCFLDIRSPGLGDTAMYLCATSRDGIYTGELFFGEGSRLTVL.

In nucleotides, the CDR3 is TGTGCCAGCAGTTTACGGGGGGGGAATGAAAAACTGTTTTTT. It translates to CASSLRGGNEKLFF. V is TRBV27 and J is TRBJ1-4; tentatively, D is TRBD1 (5 bases). Germline CDR1 and CDR2: MNHEY and SMNVEV (reference sequence). Trimming shortened V by 2 bases and J by 5 bases, and 9 bases separated the two germline ends. The CDR3 extends over 14 amino acids.

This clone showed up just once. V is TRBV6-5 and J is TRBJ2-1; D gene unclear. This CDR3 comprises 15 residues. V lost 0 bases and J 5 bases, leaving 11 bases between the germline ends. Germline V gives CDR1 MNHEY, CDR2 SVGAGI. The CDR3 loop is CASSYSGRLNNEQFF. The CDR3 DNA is TGTGCCAGCAGTTACTCCGGCAGATTAAACAATGAGCAGTTCTTC.

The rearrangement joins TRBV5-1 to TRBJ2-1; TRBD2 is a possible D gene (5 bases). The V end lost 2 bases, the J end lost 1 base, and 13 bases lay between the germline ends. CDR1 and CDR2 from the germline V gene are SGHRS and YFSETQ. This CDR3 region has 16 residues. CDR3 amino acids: CASSLGGWRSYNEQFF. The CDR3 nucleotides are TGCGCCAGCAGCTTAGGAGGATGGAGGTCCTACAATGAGCAGTTCTTC.

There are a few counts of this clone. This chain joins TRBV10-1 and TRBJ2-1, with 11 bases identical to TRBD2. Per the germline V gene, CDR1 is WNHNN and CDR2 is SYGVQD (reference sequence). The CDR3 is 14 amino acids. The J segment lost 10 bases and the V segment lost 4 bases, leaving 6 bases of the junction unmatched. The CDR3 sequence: CASSVSGGAEEQFF. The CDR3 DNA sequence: TGCGCCAGCAGTGTTAGCGGGGGGGCAGAGGAGCAGTTCTTC.

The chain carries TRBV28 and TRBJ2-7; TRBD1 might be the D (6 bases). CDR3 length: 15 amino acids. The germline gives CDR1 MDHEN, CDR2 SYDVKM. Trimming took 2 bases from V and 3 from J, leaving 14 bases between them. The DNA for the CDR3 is TGTGCCAGCAGTTTACCCCGGGACACGTACTACGAGCAGTACTTC. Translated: CASSLPRDTYYEQYF.

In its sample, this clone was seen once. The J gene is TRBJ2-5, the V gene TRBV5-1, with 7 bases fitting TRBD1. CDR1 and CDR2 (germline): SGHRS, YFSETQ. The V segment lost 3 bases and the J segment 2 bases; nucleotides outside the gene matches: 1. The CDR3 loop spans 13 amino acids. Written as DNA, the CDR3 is TGCGCCAGCAGCTCGGACAGGCAAGAGACCCAGTACTTC. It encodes CASSSDRQETQYF.

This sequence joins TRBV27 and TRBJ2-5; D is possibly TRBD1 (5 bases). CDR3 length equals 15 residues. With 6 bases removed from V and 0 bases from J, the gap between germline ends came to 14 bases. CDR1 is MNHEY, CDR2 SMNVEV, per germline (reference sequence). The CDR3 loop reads CASSFGHQNQETQYF. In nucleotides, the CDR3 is TGTGCCAGCAGCTTTGGACACCAAAACCAAGAGACCCAGTACTTC.

In DNA, the CDR3 is TGTGCCAGCAGCTTGACTAGCACAGATACGCAGTATTTT. This sequence encodes CASSLTSTDTQYF. J is TRBJ2-3 and V is TRBV5-4, with D uncertain. This CDR3 has 13 residues. Trimming shortened V by 1 base and J by 0 bases, and 3 bases separated the two germline ends. Germline values: CDR1 SGHNT, CDR2 YYREEE (reference sequence). Complete variable domain (other parts from reference TRBV5-4 and TRBJ2-3): ETGVTQSPTHLIKTRGQQVTLRCSSQSGHNTVSWYQQALGQGPQFIFQYYREEENGRGNFPPRFSGLQFPNYSSELNVNALELDDSALYLCASSLTSTDTQYFGPGTRLTVL.

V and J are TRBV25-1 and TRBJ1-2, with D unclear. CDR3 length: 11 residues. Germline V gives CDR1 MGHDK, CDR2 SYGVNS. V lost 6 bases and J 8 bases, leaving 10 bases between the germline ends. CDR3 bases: TGTGCCAGCAGCGGCGGCTACGGCTACACCTTC. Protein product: CASSGGYGYTF.

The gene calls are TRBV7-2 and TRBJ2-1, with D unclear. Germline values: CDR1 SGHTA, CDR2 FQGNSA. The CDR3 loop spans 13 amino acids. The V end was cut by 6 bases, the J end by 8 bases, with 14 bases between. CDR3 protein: CASRSSSFDEQFF. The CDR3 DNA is TGTGCCAGCAGGAGTAGCTCTTTCGATGAGCAGTTCTTC.

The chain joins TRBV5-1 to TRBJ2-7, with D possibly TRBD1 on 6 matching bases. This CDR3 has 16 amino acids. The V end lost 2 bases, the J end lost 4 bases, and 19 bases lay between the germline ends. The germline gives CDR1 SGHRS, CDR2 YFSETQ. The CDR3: CASSFRQAGTRYEQYF. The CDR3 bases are TGCGCCAGCAGCTTCAGACAGGCCGGTACTCGGTACGAGCAGTACTTC.

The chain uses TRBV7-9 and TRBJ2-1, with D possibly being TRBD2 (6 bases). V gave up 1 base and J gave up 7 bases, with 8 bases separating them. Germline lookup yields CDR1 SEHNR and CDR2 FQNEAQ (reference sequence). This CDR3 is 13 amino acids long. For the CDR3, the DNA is TGTGCCAGCAGCTTAGGGGGACTGAATGAGCAGTTCTTC. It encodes CASSLGGLNEQFF.

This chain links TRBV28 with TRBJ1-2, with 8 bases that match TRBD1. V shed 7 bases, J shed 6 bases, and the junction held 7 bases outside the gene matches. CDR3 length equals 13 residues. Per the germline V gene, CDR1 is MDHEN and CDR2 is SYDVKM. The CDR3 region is CASIPGQAHGYTF. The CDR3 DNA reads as TGTGCCAGCATCCCGGGACAGGCACATGGCTACACCTTC.

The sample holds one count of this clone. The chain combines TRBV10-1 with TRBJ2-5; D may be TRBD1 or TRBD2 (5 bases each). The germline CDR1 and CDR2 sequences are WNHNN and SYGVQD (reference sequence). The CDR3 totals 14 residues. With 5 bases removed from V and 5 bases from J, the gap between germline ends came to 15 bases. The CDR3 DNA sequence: TGCGCCAGCAGTTTAGGGACCCCGATGGAGACCCAGTACTTC. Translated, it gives CASSLGTPMETQYF.

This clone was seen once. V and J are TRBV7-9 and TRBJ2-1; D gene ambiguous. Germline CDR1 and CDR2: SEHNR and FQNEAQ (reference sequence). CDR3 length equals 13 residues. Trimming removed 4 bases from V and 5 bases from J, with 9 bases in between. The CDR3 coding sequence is TGTGCCAGCAGCTATATGGCCCACAATGAGCAGTTCTTC. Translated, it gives CASSYMAHNEQFF.